A single sample gave rise to the 13 T cell receptor beta chains below, sequenced in a study of blood T cell repertoires in COVID-19. TCRdb's copy holds only in-frame clones and misses some; the assay was immunoSEQ multiplex PCR. The sample has 250,000 to 300,000 clones, about 86% seen once. Sample: peripheral blood. All receptors derive from a woman in her fifties or sixties with active or convalescent COVID-19.

This chain uses TRBV14 with TRBJ2-3; the match to TRBD1 covers 11 bases. The CDR3 totals 15 residues. Germline loops: CDR1 SGHDN, CDR2 FVKESK. Losses at the gene ends were 5 bases for V and 4 bases for J; bases not matched to a gene: 5. The CDR3 loop is CASSGDRGAADTQYF. CDR3 DNA sequence: TGTGCCAGCAGCGGGGACAGGGGGGCCGCAGATACGCAGTATTTT.

This chain links TRBV19 with TRBJ2-7; 10 nucleotides align to TRBD1. There are 14 residues in the CDR3. With V trimmed by 4 bases and J by 2 bases, 2 bases remained unmatched. Germline V gene data show CDR1 as LNHDA and CDR2 as SQIVND (reference sequence). This CDR3 reads CASSTGTGAYEQYF. As DNA, the CDR3 is TGTGCCAGTAGTACCGGGACAGGGGCCTACGAGCAGTACTTC.

V is TRBV19 and J is TRBJ1-4, with TRBD1 matching 7 bases. Germline V gives CDR1 LNHDA, CDR2 SQIVND (reference sequence). With 6 bases clipped from V and 5 bases from J, the junction kept 12 bases outside the gene matches. This CDR3 is 16 amino acids long. CDR3 in DNA: TGTGCCAGTAGCGATCCAGGGACAGCCGTCAATGAAAAACTGTTTTTT. Translated: CASSDPGTAVNEKLFF.

The chain links TRBV10-3 to TRBJ2-5; a weak D match, TRBD1 (6 bases). Germline CDR1 and CDR2: ENHRY and SYGVKD. This CDR3 is 14 amino acids long. V lost 2 bases, J lost 5 bases, and 12 bases lay in between. The CDR3 is CAISELGAKETQYF. The CDR3 DNA follows: TGTGCCATCAGTGAGCTGGGGGCGAAGGAGACCCAGTACTTC.

This clone was recorded a few times. The chain combines TRBV2 with TRBJ1-2, with D unclear. Germline CDR1 and CDR2: SNHLY and FYNNEI. The CDR3 runs 13 residues. Trimming stripped 7 bases from V and 6 bases from J, with 15 bases between. The CDR3 spells CASTVGEYHGYTF. In DNA form, the CDR3 reads TGTGCCAGCACTGTAGGAGAGTACCATGGCTACACCTTC. The complete variable domain, with remaining parts taken from reference TRBV2 and TRBJ1-2, reads EPEVTQTPSHQVTQMGQEVILRCVPISNHLYFYWYRQILGQKVEFLVSFYNNEISEKSEIFDDQFSVERPDGSNFTLKIRSTKLEDSAMYFCASTVGEYHGYTFGSGTRLTVV.

On this clone: The same CDR3 can be traced to other DNA sequences in this sample. V usage is TRBV3-1 (or the pseudogene TRBV3-2) and J usage is TRBJ1-1, with D perhaps TRBD1 (5 bases). The germline V gene has CDR1 LGHDT and CDR2 YNNKEL (reference sequence). Trimming stripped 1 base from V and 2 bases from J, with 8 bases between. This CDR3 is built from 14 residues. This chain's CDR3 is CASSQVRGNTEAFF. In DNA form, the CDR3 reads TGTGCCAGCAGCCAAGTTAGGGGTAACACTGAAGCTTTCTTT.

The J gene is TRBJ2-3, the V gene TRBV7-9; the match to TRBD2 covers 13 bases. The germline gives CDR1 SEHNR, CDR2 FQNEAQ (reference sequence). V was pared by 4 bases and J by 6 bases, with 1 base of the junction left unmatched. The CDR3 length is 14 residues. The CDR3 region is CASSSGLAGDTQYF. The CDR3 coding sequence is TGTGCCAGCAGCTCGGGACTAGCGGGGGATACGCAGTATTTT.

J is TRBJ1-2 and V is TRBV6-5; the match to TRBD1 covers 11 bases. Losses at the gene ends were 7 bases for V and 8 bases for J; bases not matched to a gene: 6. There are 13 residues in the CDR3. Germline CDR1 MNHEY, CDR2 SVGAGI. DNA for the CDR3: TGTGCCAGCACCAACCGGGACAGGGGGGGCTACACCTTC. Amino acids: CASTNRDRGGYTF.

Only one count was recorded for this clone. The rearrangement uses TRBV12-5 and TRBJ2-2; a possible D gene is TRBD2 (6 bases). Germline CDR1 reads LGHNT; CDR2 reads FRNRAP. The CDR3 has 20 residues. The V and J ends lost 6 bases and 0 bases respectively, with 26 bases between them. CDR3 nucleotides: TGTGCTAGTGGCCGTATATTGGGGATTAGCGGAAACGCGAACACCGGGGAGCTGTTTTTT. It codes for CASGRILGISGNANTGELFF. Variable domain in full (rest from reference TRBV12-5 and TRBJ2-2): DARVTQTPRHKVTEMGQEVTMRCQPILGHNTVFWYRQTMMQGLELLAYFRNRAPLDDSGMPKDRFSAEMPDATLATLKIQPSEPRDSAVYFCASGRILGISGNANTGELFFGEGSRLTVL.

This clone was seen only once. CDR3: CASSVQGATEQYF. The CDR3, as DNA: TGTGCCAGCAGCGTTCAGGGGGCAACCGAGCAGTACTTC. This sequence joins TRBV9 and TRBJ2-7; 8 nucleotides match TRBD1. V lost 2 bases to trimming and J lost 6 bases; unmatched junction nucleotides: 4. Looked up from germline, CDR1 is SGDLS and CDR2 is YYNGEE. The CDR3 is 13 residues long.

The chain employs TRBV5-6 and TRBJ2-2; maybe TRBD2 (6 bases). Germline V gives CDR1 SGHDT, CDR2 YYEEEE. The V end lost 5 bases, the J end lost 4 bases, and 15 bases lay between the germline ends. There are 15 residues in the CDR3. CDR3 bases: TGTGCCAGCAGTCCCGTCGGGGGAGGCACCGGGGAGCTGTTTTTT. This sequence encodes CASSPVGGGTGELFF.

J is TRBJ1-1 and V is TRBV24-1; a weak D match, TRBD1 (5 bases). Germline CDR1 reads KGHDR; CDR2 reads SFDVKD. Deletions cut 5 bases from V and 10 bases from J, with 13 bases between. This CDR3 is built from 12 residues. DNA for the CDR3: TGTGCCACCAGTGGGGGAGGGAGGGGAGCTTTCTTT. Translated, it gives CATSGGGRGAFF.

The chain links TRBV5-1 to TRBJ1-3, with TRBD1 as a possible D gene (6 bases). The CDR3 is 16 residues long. Trimming cost V 0 bases and J 0 bases, with 10 bases left between them. In germline, CDR1 is SGHRS, CDR2 YFSETQ. This CDR3 is CASSLGQTGSGNTIYF. In DNA, the CDR3 is TGCGCCAGCAGCTTGGGACAGACAGGCTCTGGAAACACCATATATTTT.